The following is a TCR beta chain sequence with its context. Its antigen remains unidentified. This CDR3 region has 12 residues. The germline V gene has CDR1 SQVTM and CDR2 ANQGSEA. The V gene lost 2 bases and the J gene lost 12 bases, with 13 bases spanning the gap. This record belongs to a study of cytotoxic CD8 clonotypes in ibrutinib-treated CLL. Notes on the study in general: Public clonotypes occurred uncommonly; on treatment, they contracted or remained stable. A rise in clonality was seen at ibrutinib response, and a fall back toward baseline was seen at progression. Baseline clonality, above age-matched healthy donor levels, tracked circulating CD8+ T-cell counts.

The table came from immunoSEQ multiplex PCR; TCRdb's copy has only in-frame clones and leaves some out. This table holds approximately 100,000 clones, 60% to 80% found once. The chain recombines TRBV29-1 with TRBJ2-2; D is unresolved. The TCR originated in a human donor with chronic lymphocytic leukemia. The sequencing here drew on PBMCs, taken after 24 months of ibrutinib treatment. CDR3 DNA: TGCAGCGTTGAATGGACGCCCCGGCAGCTGTTTTTT. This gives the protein CSVEWTPRQLFF.